Listed here are 25 T cell receptor beta chains from one sample, sequenced in a study of blood T cell repertoires in COVID-19. The assay was immunoSEQ multiplex PCR, and TCRdb's table has in-frame clones only and misses some. This sample has 300,000 to 400,000 clones, with approximately 88% found just once. Sequences were obtained from peripheral blood. The receptors shown here come from a woman between 45 and 60 years old with active or convalescent COVID-19.

This clone is a singleton in its sample. The rearrangement uses TRBV29-1 and TRBJ1-2; D is perhaps TRBD1 (6 bases). Germline V lookup: CDR1 SQVTM, CDR2 ANQGSEA. This CDR3 contains 14 residues. The chain's CDR3 is CSGLGGSENYGYTF. The CDR3, as DNA: TGCAGTGGCCTTGGGGGCAGCGAAAACTATGGCTACACCTTC.

Notes on this clone: The sample has other DNA sequences that encode this CDR3 too. The chain has TRBV28 and TRBJ1-1, with D possibly TRBD1 on 5 matching bases. CDR3 size: 13 residues. V was cut by 2 bases and J by 3 bases, with 7 bases left in between. Germline values: CDR1 MDHEN, CDR2 SYDVKM. The CDR3 DNA is TGTGCCAGCAGTTTACGGGGGTACACTGAAGCTTTCTTT. Protein product: CASSLRGYTEAFF.

The V and J genes are TRBV4-2 and TRBJ1-1, with 9 bases that match TRBD1. CDR1 and CDR2 from the germline V gene are LGHNA and YNFKEQ. Trimming removed 1 base from V and 0 bases from J; junction bases left unmatched: 3. The CDR3 is 16 amino acids. The DNA of the CDR3 is TGTGCCAGCAGCCAAGGGACAGGGGCCATGAACACTGAAGCTTTCTTT. Amino acids: CASSQGTGAMNTEAFF.

The CDR3 region is CASSLWEGEQYF. CDR3 nucleotides: TGTGCCAGCAGCTTGTGGGAGGGCGAGCAGTACTTC. The chain has TRBV7-9 and TRBJ2-7; 7 nucleotides align to TRBD2. V shed 3 bases and J 6 bases; nucleotides not matched to a gene: 2. Germline values: CDR1 SEHNR, CDR2 FQNEAQ (reference sequence). The CDR3 loop spans 12 amino acids.

This chain uses TRBV29-1 with TRBJ2-7; no clear D gene. Germline V gives CDR1 SQVTM, CDR2 ANQGSEA. Trimming took off 0 bases at V and 5 bases at J, with 8 bases between the two ends. This CDR3 has 12 amino acids. The CDR3: CSVEEGRNEQYF. CDR3 DNA sequence: TGCAGCGTTGAAGAGGGCAGGAACGAGCAGTACTTC.

The chain is built from TRBV28 and TRBJ2-3; 7 positions agree with TRBD2. This CDR3 region has 15 residues. V trimming: 4 bases; J trimming: 4 bases; junction bases outside the gene matches: 8. From germline, CDR1 is MDHEN and CDR2 SYDVKM. In nucleotides, the CDR3 is TGTGCCAGCAGTTCGAGCGGGAATGGTCCAGATACGCAGTATTTT. It specifies CASSSSGNGPDTQYF.

The gene calls are TRBV12-3 or TRBV12-4 and TRBJ1-1; D is unclear. V was shortened by 3 bases and J by 8 bases, with 13 bases between the two germline ends. This CDR3 comprises 13 residues. CDR3 nucleotides: TGTGCCAGCAGTTTGCCGGCCGGAGGCGAAGCTTTCTTT. Protein sequence: CASSLPAGGEAFF.

The CDR3 DNA reads TGTGCCAGCAGTTTTACGCAGGGCAGCACTGAAGCTTTCTTT. It translates to CASSFTQGSTEAFF. This chain connects TRBV28 to TRBJ1-1, with D perhaps matching TRBD1 (5 bases). V shed 3 bases and J shed 4 bases, with 12 bases lying between them. The germline V gene has CDR1 MDHEN and CDR2 SYDVKM. The CDR3 totals 14 residues.

The V call is TRBV2, the J call TRBJ2-5, with 8 bases matching TRBD2. The length of the CDR3 is 16 residues. The ends lost 1 base at V and 3 bases at J; junction bases unmatched: 7. The germline V gene has CDR1 SNHLY and CDR2 FYNNEI. The CDR3 sequence is CASSEGWGLGKETQYF. The CDR3 DNA reads as TGTGCCAGCAGTGAAGGCTGGGGACTAGGCAAAGAGACCCAGTACTTC. Using reference TRBV2 and TRBJ2-5 for the parts outside the CDR3, the full variable domain is EPEVTQTPSHQVTQMGQEVILRCVPISNHLYFYWYRQILGQKVEFLVSFYNNEISEKSEIFDDQFSVERPDGSNFTLKIRSTKLEDSAMYFCASSEGWGLGKETQYFGPGTRLLVL.

This chain joins TRBV6-2 or TRBV6-3 and TRBJ1-1, with D possibly TRBD1 on 6 matching bases. CDR1 MNHEY and CDR2 SVGEGT come from the germline V gene. With 3 bases removed from V and 0 bases from J, the gap between germline ends came to 20 bases. The CDR3 extends over 18 amino acids. Written as DNA, the CDR3 is TGTGCCAGCAGTTATTTGGACGGGACAAAGACGATGAACACTGAAGCTTTCTTT. Protein product: CASSYLDGTKTMNTEAFF.

The chain's CDR3 is CAWSEGQGASPLHF. In DNA, the CDR3 is TGTGCCTGGAGTGAGGGACAGGGGGCGTCACCCCTCCACTTT. This chain joins TRBV30 and TRBJ1-6; 12 positions agree with TRBD1. The germline gives CDR1 GTSNPN, CDR2 SVGIG (reference sequence). The CDR3 loop spans 14 amino acids. J lost 10 bases, V lost 1 base, and 2 bases had no gene match.

The V and J genes are TRBV7-2 and TRBJ2-1; TRBD1 might be the D (5 bases). This CDR3 spans 14 amino acids. Germline V gene data show CDR1 as SGHTA and CDR2 as FQGNSA. V gave up 5 bases and J gave up 9 bases, with 17 bases separating them. Written as DNA, the CDR3 is TGTGCCAGCAGCGCCCAGGGCCCCCCGGGTGAGCAGTTCTTC. Its protein product is CASSAQGPPGEQFF.

This chain links TRBV7-8 with TRBJ1-2; D call uncertain. CDR3 size: 12 residues. CDR1 and CDR2 from the germline V gene are SGHVS and FQNEAQ. Trimming removed 3 bases from V and 5 bases from J, with 7 bases in between. The CDR3 DNA follows: TGTGCCAGCAGCTTTAGGGAGTATGGCTACACCTTC. It is translated as CASSFREYGYTF.

This clone has a single count. V and J are TRBV11-2 and TRBJ2-5; TRBD2 matches at 11 bases. Looked up from germline, CDR1 is SGHAT and CDR2 is FQNNGV. CDR3 size: 17 residues. V gave up 3 bases and J gave up 4 bases; unmatched junction bases: 10. The CDR3 DNA follows: TGTGCCAGCAGCTTTTCTTCCGGGACTAGCGGATTAGAGACCCAGTACTTC. This codes for CASSFSSGTSGLETQYF.

V is TRBV7-2 and J is TRBJ1-5; 7 bases are shared with TRBD1. V lost 6 bases, J lost 6 bases, and 11 bases stayed unmatched. Germline V gene lookup returns CDR1 SGHTA and CDR2 FQGNSA. This CDR3 contains 15 residues. The CDR3 DNA sequence: TGTGCCAGCAGACTAAGACAGGGACGGGGTCAGCCCCAGCATTTT. Its translation: CASRLRQGRGQPQHF.

The rearrangement uses TRBV2 and TRBJ2-2; 12 bases align to TRBD2. Germline assignment: CDR1 SNHLY and CDR2 FYNNEI. CDR3 length: 17 residues. After removal of 10 bases from V and 3 bases from J, the junction contained 12 bases not matched to a gene. CDR3 in DNA: TGTGCCACCCTGACTAGCGGGAGTTCTAGCGACACCGGGGAGCTGTTTTTT. Translated, it gives CATLTSGSSSDTGELFF.

The CDR3 DNA is TGCGCCAGCAGCTTGGCGGGAGTGAGAACCTACGAGCAGTACTTC. This encodes CASSLAGVRTYEQYF. The chain carries TRBV5-1 and TRBJ2-7; a weak D match, TRBD2 (6 bases). CDR1 SGHRS and CDR2 YFSETQ come from the germline V gene. CDR3 length: 15 residues. V was clipped by 0 bases and J by 2 bases, with 12 bases between them. The variable domain in full, with the rest retrieved from reference TRBV5-1 and TRBJ2-7, is KAGVTQTPRYLIKTRGQQVTLSCSPISGHRSVSWYQQTPGQGLQFLFEYFSETQRNKGNFPGRFSGRQFSNSRSEMNVSTLELGDSALYLCASSLAGVRTYEQYFGPGTRLTVT.

The V call is TRBV18, the J call TRBJ1-2, with D unresolved. The CDR3 covers 15 residues. V lost 3 bases, J lost 4 bases, and 15 bases lay in between. In germline, CDR1 is KGHSH, CDR2 LQKENI. The CDR3 DNA sequence: TGTGCCAGCTCACCCGACATGGCTCTCAGCTATGGCTACACCTTC. Amino acid sequence: CASSPDMALSYGYTF.

This sequence joins TRBV4-1 and TRBJ2-3; 8 nucleotides line up with TRBD2. Germline CDR1 and CDR2: MGHRA and YSYEKL. Unmatched junction bases numbered 8, after V lost 4 bases and J lost 2 bases. CDR3 size: 16 residues. CDR3 DNA: TGCGCCAGCAGCCCTACAGCGGGGGAGTTCACAGATACGCAGTATTTT. This encodes CASSPTAGEFTDTQYF.

The gene calls are TRBV19 and TRBJ1-2; D uncertain. The CDR3 runs 16 residues. The V gene lost 1 base and the J gene lost 0 bases, with 12 bases spanning the gap. Per germline, CDR1 LNHDA and CDR2 SQIVND (reference sequence). The CDR3 loop is CASSIGRRIANYGYTF. The CDR3 bases are TGTGCCAGTAGTATAGGACGCAGGATAGCTAACTATGGCTACACCTTC. Variable domain in full (rest from reference TRBV19 and TRBJ1-2): DGGITQSPKYLFRKEGQNVTLSCEQNLNHDAMYWYRQDPGQGLRLIYYSQIVNDFQKGDIAEGYSVSREKKESFPLTVTSAQKNPTAFYLCASSIGRRIANYGYTFGSGTRLTVV.

The chain joins TRBV15 to TRBJ1-2; D ambiguous. Germline V gives CDR1 LNHNV, CDR2 YYDKDF (reference sequence). This CDR3 is 12 amino acids long. V lost 0 bases, J lost 8 bases, and 7 bases lay in between. CDR3 nucleotide sequence: TGTGCCACCAGCAGAGATGCGAAGGGCTACACCTTC. Its translation: CATSRDAKGYTF.

The V call is TRBV19, the J call TRBJ1-2; 7 bases line up with TRBD1. CDR3 length: 14 amino acids. Trimming removed 6 bases from V and 0 bases from J; junction bases left unmatched: 4. Germline lookup yields CDR1 LNHDA and CDR2 SQIVND (reference sequence). The CDR3 region has the DNA TGTGCCAGTAGGAACAGGGGCTCTAACTATGGCTACACCTTC. Residues: CASRNRGSNYGYTF. The complete variable domain, with remaining parts taken from reference TRBV19 and TRBJ1-2, reads DGGITQSPKYLFRKEGQNVTLSCEQNLNHDAMYWYRQDPGQGLRLIYYSQIVNDFQKGDIAEGYSVSREKKESFPLTVTSAQKNPTAFYLCASRNRGSNYGYTFGSGTRLTVV.

The V call is TRBV4-3, the J call TRBJ2-1, with TRBD2 as a possible D gene (6 bases). CDR1 LGHNA and CDR2 YSLEER come from the germline V gene. The CDR3 sequence is 16 residues long. Trimming took 1 base from V and 0 from J, leaving 10 bases between them. CDR3 nucleotides: TGCGCCAGCAGCCAAGGGACTAAGAGCTCCTACAATGAGCAGTTCTTC. It yields the protein CASSQGTKSSYNEQFF.

The rearrangement links TRBV6-4 to TRBJ1-2, with TRBD1 matching over 8 bases. The trim removed 8 bases at V and 5 bases at J, leaving 19 bases unmatched. Germline loops: CDR1 MRHNA, CDR2 SNTAGT. There are 17 residues in the CDR3. The CDR3 loop is CASSRSVWGTGVYGYTF. The CDR3, as DNA: TGTGCCAGCTCCCGATCTGTATGGGGGACAGGCGTATATGGCTACACCTTC.

The rearrangement uses TRBV27 and TRBJ2-1; 10 nucleotides align to TRBD2. Germline values: CDR1 MNHEY, CDR2 SMNVEV (reference sequence). CDR3 length: 15 residues. Germline trimming cut 5 bases from V and 4 bases from J; bases unmatched to any gene: 5. The CDR3 here is CASSQTSGLYNEQFF. CDR3 coding DNA: TGTGCCAGCAGTCAGACTAGCGGGCTATACAATGAGCAGTTCTTC.